These 21 T cell receptor beta chains were sequenced from one sample in a study of post-analysis software for immune sequencing data. Study results and caveats: Patients had higher frequencies than controls of five TRBV segments, including TRBV5-6, TRBV5-1 and TRBV20-1.

Built from TCR beta cDNA, the libraries had unique molecular identifiers in them. TCRdb used MiXCR to reprocess the PCR reads, holding one entry per CDR3 protein. This sample has about 620,000 distinct CDR3 sequences, with about 40% found just once. The antigens for these receptors are not known. The specimen was blood. The source is a girl aged 10-17 years with multiple sclerosis.

The V and J genes are TRBV24-1 and TRBJ2-3, with D hard to call. The CDR3 spans 16 residues. The V end lost 0 bases, the J end lost 1 base, and 10 bases lay between the germline ends. Looked up from germline, CDR1 is KGHDR and CDR2 is SFDVKD. CDR3 DNA: TGTGCCACCAGTGATTTGGGTTTAGCTCGCACAGATACGCAGTATTTT. Its protein product is CATSDLGLARTDTQYF.

The chain joins TRBV7-9 to TRBJ2-1; either TRBD1 or TRBD2 may fit D (5 bases each). The V end lost 5 bases, the J end lost 6 bases, and 14 bases lay between the germline ends. The germline V gene has CDR1 SEHNR and CDR2 FQNEAQ (reference sequence). CDR3 length equals 14 residues. CDR3 in amino acids: CASSAGTASNEQFF. CDR3 coding DNA: TGTGCCAGCAGCGCCGGGACGGCTTCCAATGAGCAGTTCTTC.

The chain has TRBV19 and TRBJ2-6, with a possible D match to TRBD1 (5 bases). The CDR3 is 17 residues long. Per the germline V gene, CDR1 is LNHDA and CDR2 is SQIVND (reference sequence). With 9 bases removed from V and 0 bases from J, the gap between germline ends came to 18 bases. CDR3 protein: CARSFRQGRSGANVLTF. DNA for the CDR3: TGTGCCAGATCTTTTCGGCAGGGCCGCTCTGGGGCCAACGTCCTGACTTTC.

The V call is TRBV7-2, the J call TRBJ2-2, with a tentative D call TRBD2 (7 bases). The CDR3 contains 16 residues. V dropped 7 bases and J dropped 5 bases, with 20 bases sitting between them. Germline loops: CDR1 SGHTA, CDR2 FQGNSA. The CDR3 bases are TGTGCCAGCACCCAAGTAGGGGGAGGGGGAACCGGGGAGCTGTTTTTT. Its translation: CASTQVGGGGTGELFF.

The V call is TRBV12-3 or TRBV12-4, the J call TRBJ1-1, with a possible D match to TRBD1 (5 bases). The germline V and J ends were trimmed by 5 bases and 6 bases, with 19 bases remaining between them. The CDR3 consists of 15 residues. CDR3 residues: CASSPEVGRGAEAFF. CDR3 bases: TGTGCCAGCAGTCCCGAGGTAGGGAGAGGGGCTGAAGCTTTCTTT.

This clonotype was counted a few times. The chain employs TRBV29-1 and TRBJ2-7, with D uncertain. Germline CDR1 is SQVTM and CDR2 is ANQGSEA. This CDR3 is 11 amino acids long. V was cut by 6 bases and J by 4 bases, with 10 bases left in between. For the CDR3, the DNA is TGCAGCGTATCACTTGCATACGAGCAGTACTTC. It is translated as CSVSLAYEQYF.

The chain uses TRBV5-1 and TRBJ2-4; TRBD2 matches 7 bases. The J call could be wrong; TRBJ2-7 is a better fit for the DNA end. This CDR3 contains 15 residues. Germline V gene data show CDR1 as SGHRS and CDR2 as YFSETQ. CDR3 residues: CASSPDPSGVNEQYF. CDR3 bases: TGCGCCAGCAGTCCAGACCCTAGCGGTGTTAACGAGCAGTACTTC.

This chain joins TRBV29-1 and TRBJ2-3; perhaps TRBD2 as D (6 bases). The CDR3 has 11 amino acids. Germline values: CDR1 SQVTM, CDR2 ANQGSEA. Trimming cost V 8 bases and J 6 bases, with 12 bases left between them. The CDR3 region has the DNA TGCAGCCCGGCGGCGGGGGATACGCAGTATTTT. Translating gives CSPAAGDTQYF.

DNA for the CDR3: TGTGCCAGCAGCTCGTCTCGGACGTGGGCAGATACGCAGTATTTT. Its translation is CASSSSRTWADTQYF. The gene calls are TRBV13 and TRBJ2-3; D uncertain. The CDR3 loop spans 15 amino acids. CDR1 and CDR2 from the germline V gene are PRHDT and FYEKMQ (reference sequence). Trimming stripped 4 bases from V and 4 bases from J, with 15 bases between.

The chain is built from TRBV7-9 and TRBJ1-2, with 9 bases fitting TRBD1. Germline CDR1 and CDR2: SEHNR and FQNEAQ (reference sequence). There are 14 residues in the CDR3. Germline trimming cut 3 bases from V and 8 bases from J; bases unmatched to any gene: 7. CDR3 nucleotide sequence: TGTGCCAGCAGCTTTACAGGGGGCGCAGGCGGCTACACCTTC. It is translated as CASSFTGGAGGYTF.

The V and J genes are TRBV12-3 or TRBV12-4 and TRBJ1-5; 7 nucleotides agree with TRBD1. Losses at the gene ends were 7 bases for V and 4 bases for J; bases not matched to a gene: 4. CDR3 length equals 13 residues. CDR3 in amino acids: CASKDRSNQPQHF. The CDR3, as DNA: TGTGCCAGCAAGGACAGGTCAAATCAGCCCCAGCATTTT.

This clonotype was seen just once. This chain uses TRBV7-2 with TRBJ2-5; D possibly corresponds to TRBD2 (6 bases). The last part of the DNA fits TRBJ2-4 better; the J call may be wrong. This CDR3 is 13 amino acids long. The germline CDR1 and CDR2 sequences are SGHTA and FQGNSA. This chain's CDR3 is CASSAGTGNIQYF. The CDR3 bases are TGTGCCAGCAGCGCGGGGACGGGAAACATTCAGTACTTC.

CDR3: CASSYSTTTEQYF. CDR3 bases: TGTGCCAGCAGTTACTCGACCACTACCGAGCAGTACTTC. The rearrangement joins TRBV6-5 to TRBJ2-4, with D hard to call. The J call is uncertain, as TRBJ2-7 better fits the DNA end. The CDR3 has 13 residues. The germline CDR1 and CDR2 sequences are MNHEY and SVGAGI.

This clonotype turned up a few times. V gene TRBV3-1 combines with J gene TRBJ2-1; D unclear. Between the trimmed V and J ends, which lost 1 base and 5 bases, there was a span of 12 bases. The CDR3 totals 15 residues. Germline loops: CDR1 LGHDT, CDR2 YNNKEL (reference sequence). CDR3 sequence (DNA): TGTGCCAGCAGCCAAGTCCGGAATGGTAACAATGAGCAGTTCTTC. This encodes CASSQVRNGNNEQFF.

This clonotype has only a few counts. The chain joins TRBV4-2 to TRBJ1-1; maybe TRBD1 (5 bases). The CDR3 spans 16 residues. The V end lost 0 bases, the J end lost 10 bases, and 21 bases lay between the germline ends. Germline CDR1 is LGHNA and CDR2 is YNFKEQ. The CDR3 sequence is CASSQDGLRGVSGAFF. The DNA of the CDR3 is TGTGCCAGCAGCCAAGATGGGTTACGGGGCGTCTCTGGAGCTTTCTTT.

The chain combines TRBV6-5 with TRBJ1-1, with a possible D match to TRBD1 (5 bases). V gave up 4 bases and J gave up 4 bases, with 13 bases separating them. The CDR3 length is 14 residues. The V gene's germline CDR1 is MNHEY and CDR2 SVGAGI. The CDR3 loop is CASSSWTSATEAFF. The CDR3 coding sequence is TGTGCCAGCAGTTCCTGGACATCGGCCACTGAAGCTTTCTTT.

CDR3 coding DNA: TGTGCCATCAGTGTGCGGGGGGGCAGTGGGTACGAGCAGTACTTC. This codes for CAISVRGGSGYEQYF. The chain employs TRBV10-3 and TRBJ2-7; TRBD2 agrees at 9 bases. This CDR3 region has 15 residues. Germline V gene data show CDR1 as ENHRY and CDR2 as SYGVKD. With V trimmed by 4 bases and J by 4 bases, 8 bases remained unmatched.

This chain joins TRBV10-2 and TRBJ2-7; possible D gene TRBD1, 7 bases. CDR3 length: 13 amino acids. V was trimmed by 6 bases and J by 2 bases, leaving 11 bases between them. Looked up from germline, CDR1 is WSHSY and CDR2 is SAAADI. CDR3 nucleotides: TGCGCCAGCAGGGCGGGACAGACCTACGAGCAGTACTTC. Protein: CASRAGQTYEQYF.

The chain couples TRBV5-5 to TRBJ1-5; D call uncertain. The length of the CDR3 is 14 residues. The V end was cut by 4 bases, the J end by 4 bases, with 12 bases between. The V gene's germline CDR1 is SGHKS and CDR2 YYEKEE (reference sequence). This CDR3 is CASSDDNLNQPQHF. The CDR3 DNA sequence: TGTGCCAGCAGCGACGACAACCTGAATCAGCCCCAGCATTTT.

The CDR3 is CASSLGTGGQTQYF. As DNA, the CDR3 is TGCGCCAGCAGCTTGGGGACAGGAGGACAGACCCAGTACTTC. The J gene is TRBJ2-5, the V gene TRBV5-1; 7 bases line up with TRBD1. Trimming at V came to 0 bases and at J to 6 bases, leaving 5 bases not matched to a gene. The germline gives CDR1 SGHRS, CDR2 YFSETQ. This CDR3 region has 14 residues.

This chain connects TRBV15 to TRBJ2-5; D tentatively fits TRBD1 or TRBD2 (6 bases each). TRBJ2-7 matches the DNA end more closely, so the J call is doubtful. Germline assignment: CDR1 LNHNV and CDR2 YYDKDF (reference sequence). This CDR3 has 15 amino acids. The CDR3 DNA follows: TGTGCCACCAGCAGAGGAACTTCACAGGGAGGCGAGCAGTACTTC. Its protein is CATSRGTSQGGEQYF.